The T cell receptor (beta chain) described here comes from a study of identical twins. Study-level results: There was an excess of low generation probability in the out-of-frame alpha sequences that twins shared.

Trimming shortened V by 0 bases and J by 1 base, and 10 bases separated the two germline ends. The CDR3 has 15 residues. Germline V gives CDR1 SGHRS, CDR2 YFSETQ. TCRdb ran MiXCR on the 5' RACE reads and lists one entry per CDR3 protein. Among under 900,000 distinct CDR3 sequences listed, approximately 18% were seen once. This clonotype was recorded a few times. Its antigen remains unknown. The same sample was also studied in work on T cells expressing NK-cell markers. That study reports: With respect to HCMV, seven of the eight sequenced donors were seropositive, and one was seronegative. HCMV specificity was not established for the expanded NKG2C+ T cell clones.

Sample: PBMCs. The rearrangement links TRBV5-1 to TRBJ1-1; D remains ambiguous. This receptor was taken from a woman aged 18-29 years in good health. The CDR3 region is CASSLGANRNTEAFF. The CDR3 coding sequence is TGCGCCAGCAGCTTGGGGGCGAACAGGAACACTGAAGCTTTCTTT.